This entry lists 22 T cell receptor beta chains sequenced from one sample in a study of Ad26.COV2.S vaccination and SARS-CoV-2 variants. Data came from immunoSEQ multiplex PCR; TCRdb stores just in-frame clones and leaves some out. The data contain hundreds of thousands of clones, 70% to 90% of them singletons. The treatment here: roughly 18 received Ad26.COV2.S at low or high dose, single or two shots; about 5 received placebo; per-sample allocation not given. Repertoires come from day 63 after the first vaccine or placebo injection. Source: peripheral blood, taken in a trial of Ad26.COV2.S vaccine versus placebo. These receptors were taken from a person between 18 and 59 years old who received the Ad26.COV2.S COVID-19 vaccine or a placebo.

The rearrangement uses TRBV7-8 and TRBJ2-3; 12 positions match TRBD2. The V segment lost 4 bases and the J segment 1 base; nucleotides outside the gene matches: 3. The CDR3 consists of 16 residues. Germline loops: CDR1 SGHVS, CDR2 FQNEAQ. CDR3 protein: CASSSRTSGGTDTQYF. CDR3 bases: TGTGCCAGCAGCTCACGGACTAGCGGGGGCACAGATACGCAGTATTTT. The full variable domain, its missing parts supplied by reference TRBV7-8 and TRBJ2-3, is GAGVSQSPRYKVAKRGQDVALRCDPISGHVSLFWYQQALGQGPEFLTYFQNEAQLDKSGLPSDRFFAERPEGSVSTLKIQRTQQEDSAVYLCASSSRTSGGTDTQYFGPGTRLTVL.

CDR3 coding DNA: TGTGCCAGTAGTATAGTCCCGGCAGATAATTCACCCCTCCACTTT. This encodes CASSIVPADNSPLHF. The rearrangement joins TRBV19 to TRBJ1-6; D is uncertain. Germline CDR1 and CDR2: LNHDA and SQIVND (reference sequence). V shed 1 base and J shed 5 bases, with 9 bases lying between them. The CDR3 is 15 residues long.

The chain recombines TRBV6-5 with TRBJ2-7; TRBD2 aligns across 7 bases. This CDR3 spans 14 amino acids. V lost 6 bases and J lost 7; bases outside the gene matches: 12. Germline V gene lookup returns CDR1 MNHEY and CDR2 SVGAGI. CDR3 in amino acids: CASSLEGSGREQYF. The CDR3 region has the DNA TGTGCCAGCAGCCTCGAGGGTAGCGGGCGAGAGCAGTACTTC.

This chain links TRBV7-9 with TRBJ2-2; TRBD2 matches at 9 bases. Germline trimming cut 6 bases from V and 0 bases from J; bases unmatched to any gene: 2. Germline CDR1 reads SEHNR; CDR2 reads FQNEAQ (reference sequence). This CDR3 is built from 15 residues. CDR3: CASRSSGANTGELFF. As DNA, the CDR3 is TGTGCCAGCAGATCTAGCGGGGCGAACACCGGGGAGCTGTTTTTT.

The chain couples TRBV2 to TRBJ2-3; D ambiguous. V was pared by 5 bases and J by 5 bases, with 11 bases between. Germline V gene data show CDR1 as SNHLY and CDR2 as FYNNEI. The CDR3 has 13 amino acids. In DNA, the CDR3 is TGTGCCAGCAGTACCCCGGAAGTAGATACGCAGTATTTT. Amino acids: CASSTPEVDTQYF. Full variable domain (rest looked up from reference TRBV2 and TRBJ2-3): EPEVTQTPSHQVTQMGQEVILRCVPISNHLYFYWYRQILGQKVEFLVSFYNNEISEKSEIFDDQFSVERPDGSNFTLKIRSTKLEDSAMYFCASSTPEVDTQYFGPGTRLTVL.

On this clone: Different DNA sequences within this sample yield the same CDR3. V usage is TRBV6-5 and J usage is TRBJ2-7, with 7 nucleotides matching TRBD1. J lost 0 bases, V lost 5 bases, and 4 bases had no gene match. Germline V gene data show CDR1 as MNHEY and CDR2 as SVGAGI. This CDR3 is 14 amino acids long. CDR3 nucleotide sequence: TGTGCCAGCAGTCGGACAGGTACCTCCTACGAGCAGTACTTC. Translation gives CASSRTGTSYEQYF.

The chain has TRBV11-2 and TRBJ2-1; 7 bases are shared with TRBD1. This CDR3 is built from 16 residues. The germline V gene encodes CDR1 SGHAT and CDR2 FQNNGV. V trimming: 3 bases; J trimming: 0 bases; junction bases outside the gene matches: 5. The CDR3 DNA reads TGTGCCAGCAGCTTGTTCCGGGACAGCTCCTACAATGAGCAGTTCTTC. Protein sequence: CASSLFRDSSYNEQFF.

The DNA for the CDR3 is TGTGCCAGCAGCCAAGGGGGGACGGGCGGCTACACCTTC. Translating it yields CASSQGGTGGYTF. The chain employs TRBV3-1 (or the pseudogene TRBV3-2) and TRBJ1-2; a possible D gene is TRBD1 (5 bases). In germline, CDR1 is LGHDT, CDR2 YNNKEL (reference sequence). The CDR3 loop spans 13 amino acids. Trimming left V 1 base short and J 8 bases short, with 11 bases between.

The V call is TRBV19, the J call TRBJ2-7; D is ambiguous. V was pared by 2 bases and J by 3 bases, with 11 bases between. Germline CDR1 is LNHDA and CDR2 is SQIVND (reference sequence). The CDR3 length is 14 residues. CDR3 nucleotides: TGTGCCAGTAGTATATTCCACGGTGTCTACGAGCAGTACTTC. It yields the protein CASSIFHGVYEQYF.

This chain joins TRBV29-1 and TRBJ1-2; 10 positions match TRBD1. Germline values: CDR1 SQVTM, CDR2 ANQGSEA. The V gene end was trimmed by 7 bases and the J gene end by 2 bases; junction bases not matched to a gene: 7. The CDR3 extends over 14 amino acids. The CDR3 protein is CSAADRGRNYGYTF. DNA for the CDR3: TGCAGCGCGGCCGACAGGGGGCGGAACTATGGCTACACCTTC.

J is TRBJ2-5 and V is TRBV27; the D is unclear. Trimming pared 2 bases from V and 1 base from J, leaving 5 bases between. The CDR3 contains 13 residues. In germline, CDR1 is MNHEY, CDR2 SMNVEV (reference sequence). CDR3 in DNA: TGTGCCAGCAGTTTAGGTGTCCAAGAGACCCAGTACTTC. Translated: CASSLGVQETQYF.

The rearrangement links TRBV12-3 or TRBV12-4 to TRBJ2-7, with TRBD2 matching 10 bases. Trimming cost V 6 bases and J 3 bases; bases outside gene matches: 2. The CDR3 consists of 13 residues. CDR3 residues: CASRASGSYEQYF. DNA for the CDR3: TGTGCCAGCAGGGCTAGCGGGAGCTACGAGCAGTACTTC.

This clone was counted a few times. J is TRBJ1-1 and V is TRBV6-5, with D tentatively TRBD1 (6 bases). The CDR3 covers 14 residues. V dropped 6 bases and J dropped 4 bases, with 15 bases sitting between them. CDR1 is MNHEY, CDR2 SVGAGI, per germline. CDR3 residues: CASRDNTGSTEAFF. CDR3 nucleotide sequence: TGTGCCAGCAGAGACAACACAGGGTCCACTGAAGCTTTCTTT.

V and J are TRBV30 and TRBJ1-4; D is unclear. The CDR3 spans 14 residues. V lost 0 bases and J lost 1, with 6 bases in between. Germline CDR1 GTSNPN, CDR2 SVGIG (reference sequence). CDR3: CAWSVGITNEKLFF. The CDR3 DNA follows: TGTGCCTGGAGTGTAGGGATAACTAATGAAAAACTGTTTTTT.

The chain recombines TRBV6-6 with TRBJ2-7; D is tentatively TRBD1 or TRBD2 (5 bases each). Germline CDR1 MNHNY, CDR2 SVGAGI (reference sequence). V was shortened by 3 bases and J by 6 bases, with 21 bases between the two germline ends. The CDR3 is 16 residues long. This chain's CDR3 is CASSYKPRDGRSEQYF. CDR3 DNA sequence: TGTGCCAGCAGTTATAAACCCCGGGACGGGCGAAGCGAGCAGTACTTC.

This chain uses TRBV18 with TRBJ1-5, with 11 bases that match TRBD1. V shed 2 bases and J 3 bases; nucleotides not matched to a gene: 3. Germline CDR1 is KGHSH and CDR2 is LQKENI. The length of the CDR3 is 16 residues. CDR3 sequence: CASSPGQGATNQPQHF. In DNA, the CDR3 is TGTGCCAGCTCACCAGGACAGGGGGCCACCAATCAGCCCCAGCATTTT.

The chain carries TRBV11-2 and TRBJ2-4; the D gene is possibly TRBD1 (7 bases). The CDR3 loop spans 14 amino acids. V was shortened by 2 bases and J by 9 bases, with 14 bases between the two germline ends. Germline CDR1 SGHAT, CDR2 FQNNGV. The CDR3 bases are TGTGCCAGCAGCTTACCACTCAGGGGGGCCATTCAGTACTTC. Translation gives CASSLPLRGAIQYF.

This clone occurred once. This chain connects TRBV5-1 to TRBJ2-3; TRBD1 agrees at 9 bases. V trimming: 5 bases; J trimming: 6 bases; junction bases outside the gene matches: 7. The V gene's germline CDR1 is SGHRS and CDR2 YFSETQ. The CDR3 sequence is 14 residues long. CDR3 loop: CASSYGQGPDTQYF. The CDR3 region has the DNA TGCGCCAGCAGTTATGGACAGGGGCCCGATACGCAGTATTTT.

The CDR3 reads CSVAGTSGSVEQFF. CDR3 bases: TGCAGCGTCGCCGGGACTAGCGGGAGCGTTGAGCAGTTCTTC. This sequence joins TRBV29-1 and TRBJ2-1, with 14 bases fitting TRBD2. V lost 6 bases to trimming and J lost 9 bases; unmatched junction nucleotides: 7. CDR1 and CDR2 from the germline V gene are SQVTM and ANQGSEA. The length of the CDR3 is 14 residues.

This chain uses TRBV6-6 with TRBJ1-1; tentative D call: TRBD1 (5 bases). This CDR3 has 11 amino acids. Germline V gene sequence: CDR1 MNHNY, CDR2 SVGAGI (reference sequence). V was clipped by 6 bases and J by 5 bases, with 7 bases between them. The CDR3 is CASRQGTEAFF. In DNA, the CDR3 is TGTGCCAGCAGGCAGGGTACTGAAGCTTTCTTT.

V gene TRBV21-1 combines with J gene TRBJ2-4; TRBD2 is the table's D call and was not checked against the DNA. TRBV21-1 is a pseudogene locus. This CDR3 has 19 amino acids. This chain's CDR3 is CASSQRLRGGLRVKNIQYF. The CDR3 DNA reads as TGTGCCAGCAGTCAAAGGTTGCGGGGGGGCCTAAGGGTCAAAAACATTCAGTACTTC.

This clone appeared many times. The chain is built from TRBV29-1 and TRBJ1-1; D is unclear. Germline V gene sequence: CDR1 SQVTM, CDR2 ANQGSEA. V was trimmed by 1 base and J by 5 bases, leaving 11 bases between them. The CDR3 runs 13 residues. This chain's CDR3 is CSVEVSTGTEAFF. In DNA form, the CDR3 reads TGCAGCGTTGAAGTTTCCACCGGGACTGAAGCTTTCTTT.